The rows below give T cell receptor beta chains drawn from one sample of a study of T cells in Graves' hyperthyroidism and ophthalmopathy. MiXCR, applied by TCRdb to the multiplex PCR reads, yields one record per CDR3 protein. The profile shows a few hundred thousand distinct CDR3 sequences, 15% of them singletons. Sequences were obtained from blood. These receptors came from a woman in her thirties with Graves' hyperthyroidism. Both conserved end residues are part of each CDR3. A D gene is named only where the DNA matches it firmly. Clone sizes are given selectively: once, few, many, or a class where the clone is expanded.

V gene	CDR3 length	J gene	D gene	clone size	CDR3 protein	CDR3 DNA
TRBV19	17	TRBJ2-5	TRBD1	few	CASTMDSGQLGQETQYF	TGTGCCAGTACGATGGATTCGGGACAGTTGGGCCAAGAGACCCAGTACTTC
TRBV19	14	TRBJ2-1	-	-	CASTPQKGCNEQFF	TGTGCCAGTACTCCACAAAAAGGATGCAATGAGCAGTTCTTC
TRBV3-1	14	TRBJ2-4	-	many	CASSQVTGVNIQYF	TGTGCCAGCAGCCAAGTTACGGGAGTGAACATTCAGTACTTC
TRBV29-1	14	TRBJ1-1	-	many	CSVEVSGLGTEAFF	TGCAGCGTTGAAGTGTCGGGGTTGGGCACTGAAGCTTTCTTT
TRBV29-1	18	TRBJ2-3	TRBD2	-	CSVGWAVGTSGRLDTQYF	TGCAGCGTTGGATGGGCAGTAGGGACTAGCGGGAGGTTAGATACGCAGTATTTT
TRBV5-1	17	TRBJ2-7	TRBD2	-	CASGPGLAGGSAYEQYF	TGCGCCAGCGGACCGGGACTAGCGGGAGGAAGCGCCTACGAGCAGTACTTC
TRBV19	12	TRBJ1-2	TRBD1	-	CASSMRGQFYTF	TGTGCCAGTAGTATGCGGGGACAGTTCTACACCTTC
TRBV6-1	13	TRBJ2-7	-	-	CASSQGTVYEQYF	TGTGCCAGCAGCCAAGGAACAGTCTACGAGCAGTACTTC
TRBV12-3/TRBV12-4	16	TRBJ2-7	TRBD2	many	CASSPGQTSGTHEQYF	TGTGCCAGTTCTCCGGGACAGACTAGCGGGACGCACGAGCAGTACTTC
TRBV7-2	21	TRBJ2-3	-	-	CASSLEPNGVGLALIADTQYF	TGTGCCAGCAGCTTAGAGCCGAACGGAGTCGGTTTAGCGCTGATCGCAGATACGCAGTATTTT
TRBV20-1	14	TRBJ1-1	-	few	CSARSLDANTEAFF	TGCAGTGCTAGATCACTAGACGCGAACACTGAAGCTTTCTTT
TRBV27	14	TRBJ2-7	-	many	CASSFLADSYEQYF	TGTGCCAGCAGTTTTTTAGCAGACTCCTACGAGCAGTACTTC
TRBV15	12	TRBJ2-2	-	-	CAVSSENGELFF	TGTGCCGTGTCTAGCGAGAACGGGGAGCTGTTTTTT
TRBV5-1	14	TRBJ2-1	TRBD1	-	CASSLETGIYEQFF	TGCGCCAGCAGCTTGGAGACAGGGATCTATGAGCAGTTCTTC
TRBV12-3/TRBV12-4	15	TRBJ1-6	-	few	CASSLGSSGYSPLHF	TGTGCCAGCAGTTTGGGCAGTTCCGGTTATTCACCCCTCCACTTT
TRBV7-2	14	TRBJ2-7	TRBD1	many	CASSYDRDGYEQYF	TGTGCCAGCAGCTACGACAGGGATGGCTACGAGCAGTACTTC
TRBV10-3	15	TRBJ1-2	TRBD1	few	CAISERDRGDYGYTF	TGTGCCATCAGTGAGAGGGACAGGGGAGACTATGGCTACACCTTC
TRBV10-3	11	TRBJ2-1	-	-	CAISYGGKQFF	TGTGCCATCAGTTACGGGGGCAAACAGTTCTTC
TRBV30	15	TRBJ2-3	TRBD2	-	CARSQGSGRADTQYF	TGTGCCCGCAGTCAAGGTAGCGGGAGAGCAGATACGCAGTATTTT
TRBV5-1	15	TRBJ2-7	TRBD1	-	CASNPSRGQGYEQYF	TGCGCCAGCAACCCTTCACGGGGACAGGGGTACGAGCAGTACTTC
TRBV3-1	13	TRBJ1-1	TRBD1	many	CASSRGTDLEAFF	TGTGCCAGCAGCCGCGGGACAGATCTTGAAGCTTTCTTT
TRBV6-5	15	TRBJ2-1	-	few	CASSYGAPTYNEQFF	TGTGCCAGCAGTTACGGTGCGCCAACCTACAATGAGCAGTTCTTC
TRBV3-1	20	TRBJ2-3	TRBD2	many	CASSQRIRPSGSRVTDTQYF	TGTGCCAGCAGCCAGAGAATAAGGCCTAGCGGGAGCCGCGTGACAGATACGCAGTATTTT
TRBV10-3	17	TRBJ2-1	TRBD2	-	CAISSLSGRVSYNEQFF	TGTGCCATCAGTTCCCTTAGCGGGAGGGTTTCCTACAATGAGCAGTTCTTC
TRBV28	15	TRBJ2-1	TRBD1	many	CASRSGTGGYNEQFF	TGTGCCAGCAGGTCCGGGACAGGGGGCTACAATGAGCAGTTCTTC
TRBV24-1	17	TRBJ2-6	-	few	CATSDHTRSQGANVLTF	TGTGCCACCAGTGATCATACCCGGTCGCAAGGGGCCAACGTCCTGACTTTC
TRBV6-2/TRBV6-3	13	TRBJ2-1	-	-	CASSYTGHNEQFF	TGTGCCAGCAGTTACACAGGGCACAATGAGCAGTTCTTC
TRBV30	11	TRBJ2-1	-	many	CAWTPGYEQFF	TGTGCCTGGACCCCCGGGTATGAGCAGTTCTTC
TRBV19	15	TRBJ2-4	-	-	CASSIARGTKNIQYF	TGTGCCAGTAGTATAGCGAGGGGGACCAAAAACATTCAGTACTTC
TRBV5-1	14	TRBJ1-4	-	many	CASSLGGLGEKLFF	TGCGCCAGCAGCTTGGGAGGGCTGGGTGAAAAACTGTTTTTT
TRBV12-3/TRBV12-4	12	TRBJ2-7	-	-	CASSKDGYEQYF	TGTGCCAGCAGCAAAGACGGTTACGAGCAGTACTTC
TRBV7-9	15	TRBJ2-2	TRBD2	-	CASRVREAGTGELFF	TGTGCCAGCAGGGTCCGGGAGGCGGGCACCGGGGAGCTGTTTTTT
TRBV5-1	16	TRBJ2-1	TRBD1	-	CASSLLTGGPYNEQFF	TGCGCCAGCAGCTTATTAACAGGGGGCCCCTACAATGAGCAGTTCTTC
TRBV6-6	16	TRBJ2-3	-	many	CASSYGNRFTTDTQYF	TGTGCCAGCAGTTACGGGAATCGGTTTACCACAGATACGCAGTATTTT
TRBV6-1	14	TRBJ1-2	-	many	CASSEPPSGYGYTF	TGTGCCAGCAGTGAACCCCCCTCGGGCTATGGCTACACCTTC
TRBV10-3	13	TRBJ2-2	-	-	CAISEGNTGELFF	TGTGCCATCAGTGAGGGGAACACCGGGGAGCTGTTTTTT
TRBV9	15	TRBJ2-5	TRBD2	-	CASSVSGTTEETQYF	TGTGCCAGCAGCGTTTCCGGGACTACGGAAGAGACCCAGTACTTC
TRBV11-2	16	TRBJ1-1	-	many	CASSPLTLGKNTEAFF	TGTGCCAGCAGCCCCTTAACCTTGGGCAAGAACACTGAAGCTTTCTTT
TRBV10-2	11	TRBJ1-2	-	-	CASSRQGTYTF	TGCGCCAGCAGTAGGCAGGGAACATACACCTTC